This record looks at one TCR beta chain sequence and its context. CDR3 size: 15 residues. The V end lost 2 bases, the J end lost 1 base, and 10 bases lay between the germline ends. The germline CDR1 and CDR2 sequences are MNHNY and SVGAGI (reference sequence). This specimen belongs to a study of control samples from healthy donors and cancer patients. Libraries were prepared by immunoSEQ multiplex PCR; TCRdb keeps only in-frame clonotypes and omits some of them. The data contain roughly 130,000 clones, around 96% of them singletons. The sequence came from a man younger than 40 in good health. V usage is TRBV6-6 and J usage is TRBJ2-3; no clear D. The source material was blood. The CDR3 loop is CASSYMGGGTDTQYF. CDR3 in DNA: TGTGCCAGCAGTTACATGGGTGGAGGCACAGATACGCAGTATTTT.